The 23 T cell receptor beta chains below come from one sample, sequenced in a study of T cells in tuberculosis. Some clones are missing from TCRdb's copy, which holds only in-frame ones; the method was immunoSEQ multiplex PCR. The data contain more than 35,000 clones, about 93% of them singletons. Sample: PBMCs. These receptors were collected from a donor aged 10 to 29 with latent tuberculosis or without tuberculosis infection.

The rearrangement joins TRBV6-4 to TRBJ2-6; 7 bases are shared with TRBD1. Germline V CDR1 and CDR2: MRHNA, SNTAGT. This CDR3 region has 19 residues. V lost 2 bases, J lost 0 bases, and 10 bases stayed unmatched. CDR3 region: CASSDQPGQLTSGANVLTF. DNA for the CDR3: TGTGCCAGCAGTGACCAGCCGGGACAGCTAACCTCTGGGGCCAACGTCCTGACTTTC.

This chain connects TRBV5-1 to TRBJ1-2; TRBD1 matches at 8 bases. This CDR3 has 15 amino acids. Germline loops: CDR1 SGHRS, CDR2 YFSETQ. The V and J ends lost 6 bases and 3 bases, in that order; junction bases with no gene match: 10. CDR3 sequence reads: CASTLGSGGDYGYTF. CDR3 sequence (DNA): TGCGCCAGCACCCTGGGATCAGGGGGCGACTATGGCTACACCTTC.

This chain uses TRBV6-4 with TRBJ1-2, with D perhaps matching TRBD1 (5 bases). The CDR3 spans 13 residues. The germline V and J ends were trimmed by 3 bases and 7 bases, with 12 bases remaining between them. CDR1 is MRHNA and CDR2 is SNTAGT in the germline V gene. The DNA for the CDR3 is TGTGCCAGCAGTGAGCAGGGTGGGCTTGGCTACACCTTC. Amino acids: CASSEQGGLGYTF.

This chain links TRBV27 with TRBJ2-1; 7 bases line up with TRBD2. Trimming took 5 bases from V and 2 from J; bases not matched to a gene: 9. The CDR3 is made up of 16 amino acids. Germline CDR1 is MNHEY and CDR2 is SMNVEV (reference sequence). For the CDR3, the DNA is TGTGCCAGCAGTCTAGCGTTGGCGGGGGCCTACAATGAGCAGTTCTTC. It is translated as CASSLALAGAYNEQFF.

Turning to this clone: One junction end disagrees with the germline gene, perhaps due to a read error. The genes are TRBV9 and TRBJ2-3; a possible D gene is TRBD1 (5 bases). The CDR3 length is 13 residues. Germline-derived CDR1 and CDR2 are SGDLS and YYNGEE. The CDR3, as DNA: TGTGCCAGCAGCTTAACAGGCACTGATACGCAGTATTTT. This sequence encodes CASSLTGTDTQYF. The variable domain in full, completed from reference TRBV9 and TRBJ2-3, reads DSGVTQTPKHLITATGQRVTLRCSPRSGDLSVYWYQQSLDQGLQFLIQYYNGEERAKGNILERFSAQQFPDLHSELNLSSLELGDSALYFCASSLTGTDTQYFGPGTRLTVL.

This chain joins TRBV6-4 and TRBJ1-3, with a tentative D call TRBD1 (5 bases). V gave up 3 bases and J gave up 0 bases, with 9 bases separating them. Germline lookup yields CDR1 MRHNA and CDR2 SNTAGT. This CDR3 comprises 15 residues. CDR3 DNA sequence: TGTGCCAGCAGTGAGGGGCCAGACTCTGGAAACACCATATATTTT. This gives the protein CASSEGPDSGNTIYF.

The V gene is TRBV6-5, the J gene TRBJ2-5; D ambiguous. Trimming took off 4 bases at V and 5 bases at J, with 11 bases between the two ends. Germline CDR1 is MNHEY and CDR2 is SVGAGI. The CDR3 contains 13 residues. The CDR3 nucleotides read TGTGCCAGCAGTTTTATGGTGCAGGAGACCCAGTACTTC. This encodes CASSFMVQETQYF.

In its sample, this clone was seen once. The rearrangement uses TRBV7-9 and TRBJ1-6, with TRBD1 matching over 7 bases. J lost 14 bases, V lost 6 bases, and 7 bases had no gene match. Germline CDR1 and CDR2: SEHNR and FQNEAQ (reference sequence). The CDR3 has 12 residues. The CDR3 bases are TGTGCCAGCAGTTTTGACAGGGAGGCCCTCCACTTT. Protein: CASSFDREALHF.

This clone came up once. J is TRBJ2-7 and V is TRBV9; 8 nucleotides match TRBD1. The J segment lost 3 bases and the V segment lost 0 bases, leaving 8 bases of the junction unmatched. CDR1 and CDR2 from the germline V gene are SGDLS and YYNGEE. CDR3 length: 16 residues. Written as DNA, the CDR3 is TGTGCCAGCAGCGTAGTGGACAGGGCATCTCGCTACGAGCAGTACTTC. Its protein is CASSVVDRASRYEQYF.

V gene TRBV11-2 combines with J gene TRBJ1-2, with TRBD1 matching 7 bases. V was clipped by 6 bases and J by 0 bases; unmatched bases: 7. The germline CDR1 and CDR2 sequences are SGHAT and FQNNGV. The CDR3 totals 15 residues. The CDR3 bases are TGTGCCAGCAGACCAGGACAGGCAACTAACTATGGCTACACCTTC. It yields the protein CASRPGQATNYGYTF.

The V call is TRBV2, the J call TRBJ1-2, with D tentatively TRBD1 (6 bases). The germline V gene has CDR1 SNHLY and CDR2 FYNNEI. V was cut by 7 bases and J by 1 base, with 13 bases left in between. This CDR3 contains 14 residues. The CDR3 loop reads CASKFQGNNYGYTF. CDR3 nucleotides: TGTGCCAGCAAATTCCAGGGGAATAACTATGGCTACACCTTC. The full variable domain, in which reference TRBV2 and TRBJ1-2 provide the parts outside the CDR3, is EPEVTQTPSHQVTQMGQEVILRCVPISNHLYFYWYRQILGQKVEFLVSFYNNEISEKSEIFDDQFSVERPDGSNFTLKIRSTKLEDSAMYFCASKFQGNNYGYTFGSGTRLTVV.

This chain joins TRBV30 and TRBJ1-1; 8 bases align to TRBD1. Germline CDR1 GTSNPN, CDR2 SVGIG (reference sequence). The ends lost 3 bases at V and 2 bases at J; junction bases unmatched: 2. CDR3 length equals 13 residues. CDR3 amino acids: CAWSGQGNTEAFF. The CDR3, as DNA: TGTGCCTGGAGCGGACAGGGAAACACTGAAGCTTTCTTT.

This clone is labeled as medium-sized (0.01 to 0.1%). This sequence joins TRBV27 and TRBJ2-1; D perhaps matches TRBD2 (5 bases). CDR1 MNHEY and CDR2 SMNVEV come from the germline V gene (reference sequence). The CDR3 is 15 amino acids. V was shortened by 3 bases and J by 7 bases, with 16 bases between the two germline ends. CDR3 sequence reads: CASSFSSPGGNEQFF. The CDR3 DNA is TGTGCCAGCAGTTTTTCTAGCCCGGGCGGGAATGAGCAGTTCTTC.

V gene TRBV2 combines with J gene TRBJ1-2, with a tentative D call TRBD1 (6 bases). This CDR3 has 10 amino acids. Germline assignment: CDR1 SNHLY and CDR2 FYNNEI. The ends were cut back, 8 bases at V and 8 bases at J, with 9 bases in the middle. CDR3: CASGGGGYTF. For the CDR3, the DNA is TGTGCCAGCGGGGGCGGAGGCTACACCTTC.

The chain employs TRBV9 and TRBJ1-2, with a possible D match to TRBD1 (6 bases). Per the germline V gene, CDR1 is SGDLS and CDR2 is YYNGEE. V was pared by 0 bases and J by 4 bases, with 16 bases between. This CDR3 has 16 residues. The CDR3 nucleotides are TGTGCCAGCAGCGTAGAGAGGGACACCCCCAGCTATGGCTACACCTTC. Its protein product is CASSVERDTPSYGYTF.

The genes are TRBV9 and TRBJ2-3; TRBD2 is a possible D gene (7 bases). V was cut by 0 bases and J by 3 bases, with 17 bases left in between. The CDR3 spans 17 residues. Germline values: CDR1 SGDLS, CDR2 YYNGEE. The CDR3 DNA follows: TGTGCCAGCAGCGTAGGCGGCGCGGGGGCCCGAACAGATACGCAGTATTTT. Translation: CASSVGGAGARTDTQYF.

The rearrangement uses TRBV30 and TRBJ1-6, with D uncertain. Per germline, CDR1 GTSNPN and CDR2 SVGIG (reference sequence). Trimming took off 0 bases at V and 2 bases at J, with 8 bases between the two ends. This CDR3 contains 15 residues. The CDR3 nucleotides read TGTGCCTGGAGTGTAGAGAGGACCTATAATTCACCCCTCCACTTT. Translating gives CAWSVERTYNSPLHF.

This clone appeared a single time. The V and J genes are TRBV5-8 and TRBJ1-2; 10 positions agree with TRBD1. The germline gives CDR1 SGHTS, CDR2 YDEGEE. The ends lost 4 bases at V and 4 bases at J; junction bases unmatched: 10. The CDR3 spans 16 residues. The CDR3 nucleotides are TGTGCCAGCAGCCCGCGAACGGGACAGGGGTTCTATGGCTACACCTTC. Its protein is CASSPRTGQGFYGYTF.

The chain is built from TRBV6-4 and TRBJ2-1; D is perhaps TRBD1 (6 bases). The V and J ends lost 1 base and 4 bases respectively, with 14 bases between them. CDR3 length: 16 amino acids. The germline CDR1 and CDR2 sequences are MRHNA and SNTAGT. This CDR3 reads CASSDYVGAPYNEQFF. CDR3 coding DNA: TGTGCCAGCAGTGACTATGTGGGGGCCCCATACAATGAGCAGTTCTTC.

The rearrangement uses TRBV4-3 and TRBJ2-1, with D perhaps matching TRBD1 (5 bases). Germline V lookup: CDR1 LGHNA, CDR2 YSLEER. This CDR3 contains 21 residues. Trimming shortened V by 0 bases and J by 6 bases, and 30 bases separated the two germline ends. The CDR3 is CASSQDEWPEWAGLNSNEQFF. For the CDR3, the DNA is TGCGCCAGCAGCCAAGATGAATGGCCAGAATGGGCAGGGCTCAATTCCAATGAGCAGTTCTTC.

This clone was counted between two and nine times. This chain uses TRBV7-2 with TRBJ2-1, with 7 bases identical to TRBD2. The V gene's germline CDR1 is SGHTA and CDR2 FQGNSA. This CDR3 has 15 amino acids. V lost 1 base and J lost 8; bases outside the gene matches: 8. This CDR3 reads CASSLDRGVWDEQFF. CDR3 nucleotide sequence: TGTGCCAGCAGCTTAGATCGGGGGGTTTGGGATGAGCAGTTCTTC.

The J gene is TRBJ2-4, the V gene TRBV4-1, with 15 bases matching TRBD2. Germline CDR1 reads MGHRA; CDR2 reads YSYEKL. The CDR3 is 22 amino acids. V lost 3 bases and J lost 1; bases outside the gene matches: 16. The CDR3 region has the DNA TGCGCCAGCAGCCAGATCCTGGGACTAGCGGGGGGACGCCATCCTGCCAAAAACATTCAGTACTTC. Its translation is CASSQILGLAGGRHPAKNIQYF.

This clone is a singleton in its sample. V is TRBV6-5 and J is TRBJ1-1; D is possibly TRBD1 (6 bases). V lost 7 bases and J 2 bases, leaving 14 bases between the germline ends. CDR1 is MNHEY, CDR2 SVGAGI, per germline. CDR3 length: 14 amino acids. The CDR3 sequence is CASKKAGVNTEAFF. CDR3 DNA: TGTGCCAGCAAAAAGGCAGGGGTTAACACTGAAGCTTTCTTT.